This TCR beta chain was found in a study of human T cells and chemical hapten exposure. As to time point: pre-sensitization, week 0. Treatment denoted: therapeutic diphenylcyclopropenone sensitization with weekly scalp DPC. Notes on the study in general: TCRs above 1 in 1000 frequency stayed constant with DPC sensitization.

TCRdb fed the RACE reads into MiXCR, producing one record per CDR3 protein. The table includes 190,000 or so distinct CDR3 sequences, roughly 30% detected once. A few counts support this clonotype. What it recognizes is unknown. The sequence derives from a woman in her 30s with alopecia areata. Some clones in this sample may be carry-over from other donors' samples. The material sequenced was whole blood, taken in connection with sensitization to the hapten diphenylcyclopropenone (DPC).

This CDR3 reads CASNVGGCFNEQFF. The CDR3 nucleotides read TGTGCCAGCAACGTAGGGGGCTGTTTCAATGAGCAGTTCTTC. The chain has TRBV6-4 and TRBJ2-1; 7 positions agree with TRBD1. The CDR3 runs 14 residues. With 7 bases clipped from V and 6 bases from J, the junction kept 9 bases outside the gene matches. The germline V gene has CDR1 MRHNA and CDR2 SNTAGT.